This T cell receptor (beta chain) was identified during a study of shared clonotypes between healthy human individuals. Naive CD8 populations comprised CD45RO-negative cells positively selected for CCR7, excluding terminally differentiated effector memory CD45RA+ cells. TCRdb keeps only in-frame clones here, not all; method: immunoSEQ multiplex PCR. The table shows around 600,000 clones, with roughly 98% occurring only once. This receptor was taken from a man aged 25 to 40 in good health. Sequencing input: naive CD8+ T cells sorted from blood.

CDR3 in amino acids: CASSQPSGRYSYEQYF. Written as DNA, the CDR3 is TGTGCCAGCAGTCAACCTAGCGGGAGATACTCCTACGAGCAGTACTTC. The genes are TRBV28 and TRBJ2-7, with TRBD2 identical over 10 bases. Looked up from germline, CDR1 is MDHEN and CDR2 is SYDVKM. Unmatched junction bases numbered 7, after V lost 5 bases and J lost 0 bases. The CDR3 has 16 amino acids.